These 20 T cell receptor beta chains were sequenced from one sample in a study of beta chain features in type 1 diabetes. The investigators reverse transcribed all of the isolated RNA, so they sequenced expressed TCRB transcripts. Profiling relied on immunoSEQ multiplex PCR, and the TCRdb table lists in-frame clones only, not all of them. The sample contains about 360,000 clones, roughly 13% of which appear only once. The sequencing input was naive CD4+ T cells from blood. The receptors originated from a man aged 18 to 30 in good health.

V usage is TRBV5-4 and J usage is TRBJ2-7; the D gene is possibly TRBD2 (6 bases). The V and J ends lost 4 bases and 4 bases respectively, with 18 bases between them. Germline CDR1 is SGHNT and CDR2 is YYREEE (reference sequence). The CDR3 length is 15 residues. DNA of the CDR3: TGTGCCAGCAGCGGGGGGACCCTTTCGGTTTACGAGCAGTACTTC. This codes for CASSGGTLSVYEQYF.

V is TRBV19 and J is TRBJ1-2, with no clear D. The CDR3 contains 12 residues. The V gene's germline CDR1 is LNHDA and CDR2 SQIVND (reference sequence). V was pared by 3 bases and J by 5 bases, with 7 bases between. CDR3 sequence reads: CASSIREYGYTF. CDR3 DNA sequence: TGTGCCAGTAGTATTCGGGAATATGGCTACACCTTC.

Of note for this clone: At the DNA level, this CDR3 is encoded by other sequences in the same sample as well. The chain carries TRBV28 and TRBJ1-4, with TRBD1 matching over 7 bases. The CDR3 has 14 residues. Germline V CDR1 and CDR2: MDHEN, SYDVKM. J gave up 8 bases and V 5 bases, and 8 bases lay outside the gene matches. The CDR3 bases are TGTGCCAGCAGTCCAAGACAGGGACGCGAAAAACTGTTTTTT. This translates into CASSPRQGREKLFF.

This clone was detected a few times. V is TRBV7-3 and J is TRBJ2-3, with D tentatively TRBD2 (6 bases). Trimming took off 6 bases at V and 5 bases at J, with 15 bases between the two ends. The germline V gene has CDR1 SGHTA and CDR2 FQGTGA. The CDR3 consists of 14 residues. The CDR3 loop reads CASSPGTVGDTQYF. The DNA of the CDR3 is TGTGCCAGCAGTCCCGGGACTGTTGGAGATACGCAGTATTTT. Variable domain in full (rest from reference TRBV7-3 and TRBJ2-3): GAGVSQTPSNKVTEKGKYVELRCDPISGHTALYWYRQSLGQGPEFLIYFQGTGAADDSGLPNDRFFAVRPEGSVSTLKIQRTERGDSAVYLCASSPGTVGDTQYFGPGTRLTVL.

This clone was seen a handful of times. This chain joins TRBV4-3 and TRBJ1-2; maybe TRBD1 (6 bases). The CDR3 has 14 residues. The V gene lost 7 bases and the J gene lost 6 bases, with 18 bases spanning the gap. Germline loops: CDR1 LGHNA, CDR2 YSLEER. The CDR3 sequence: CASTANFNRDGYTF. DNA for the CDR3: TGCGCCAGCACCGCGAACTTTAACAGGGATGGCTACACCTTC.

The chain combines TRBV30 with TRBJ2-7; 11 nucleotides agree with TRBD1. Germline values: CDR1 GTSNPN, CDR2 SVGIG (reference sequence). Losses at the gene ends were 5 bases for V and 4 bases for J; bases not matched to a gene: 13. CDR3 length: 16 amino acids. The CDR3 sequence: CAWRKSGQGARYEQYF. The CDR3 region has the DNA TGTGCCTGGCGTAAATCCGGACAGGGGGCTAGGTACGAGCAGTACTTC.

The V gene is TRBV27, the J gene TRBJ2-6; 9 bases line up with TRBD1. The CDR3 contains 17 residues. Germline loops: CDR1 MNHEY, CDR2 SMNVEV (reference sequence). J lost 3 bases, V lost 3 bases, and 6 bases had no gene match. The CDR3 sequence: CASSFDRGSGGANVLTF. CDR3 DNA: TGTGCCAGCAGTTTCGACAGGGGGTCAGGTGGGGCCAACGTCCTGACTTTC.

CDR3 region: CASSKCGGPGPSGYTF. The CDR3 DNA follows: TGTGCCAGCAGCAAATGCGGGGGCCCGGGACCCTCGGGCTACACCTTC. The chain employs TRBV21-1 and TRBJ1-2. TRBV21-1 is labeled a pseudogene. The CDR3 has 16 amino acids.

This clone was detected only a few times. This chain connects TRBV29-1 to TRBJ2-3; TRBD1 might be the D (7 bases). This CDR3 has 14 residues. Germline values: CDR1 SQVTM, CDR2 ANQGSEA. Trimming shortened V by 4 bases and J by 3 bases, and 14 bases separated the two germline ends. CDR3 coding DNA: TGCAGCGTTGTATTCCAGGGGGGTACAGATACGCAGTATTTT. Its protein is CSVVFQGGTDTQYF.

This clone was seen only a few times. The V call is TRBV7-9, the J call TRBJ2-2; a possible D gene is TRBD2 (6 bases). Trimming pared 6 bases from V and 15 bases from J, leaving 26 bases between. The CDR3 totals 15 residues. From germline, CDR1 is SEHNR and CDR2 FQNEAQ (reference sequence). The CDR3 protein is CASRSAPQRAPGVFF. As DNA, the CDR3 is TGTGCCAGCAGGTCCGCCCCCCAGCGGGCCCCTGGGGTGTTTTTT.

This clone has a handful of counts. The V call is TRBV20-1, the J call TRBJ2-7; D perhaps matches TRBD1 (6 bases). The length of the CDR3 is 11 residues. Per germline, CDR1 DFQATT and CDR2 SNEGSKA (reference sequence). The V end lost 4 bases, the J end lost 3 bases, and 7 bases lay between the germline ends. CDR3 bases: TGCAGTGCTAAGGGGGTCTACGAGCAGTACTTC. Its protein is CSAKGVYEQYF.

The gene calls are TRBV10-3 and TRBJ2-1; 11 positions match TRBD2. The V gene's germline CDR1 is ENHRY and CDR2 SYGVKD. The V and J ends lost 8 bases and 9 bases, in that order; junction bases with no gene match: 9. The CDR3 spans 14 residues. CDR3 nucleotides: TGTGCCATCTCTCGCACTAGCGGGGGAGGTGAGCAGTTCTTC. Translating it yields CAISRTSGGGEQFF.

In this sample, this clone turned up a few times. This chain uses TRBV6-1 with TRBJ2-7; D is ambiguous. Germline V CDR1 and CDR2: MNHNS, SASEGT. The CDR3 totals 12 residues. The V end lost 7 bases, the J end lost 0 bases, and 7 bases lay between the germline ends. This CDR3 reads CASKENSYEQYF. Written as DNA, the CDR3 is TGTGCCAGCAAAGAGAACTCCTACGAGCAGTACTTC.

This clone was seen more than once but under ten times. The chain recombines TRBV29-1 with TRBJ2-2; TRBD1 might be the D (6 bases). The V and J ends lost 5 bases and 3 bases respectively, with 19 bases between them. This CDR3 region has 16 residues. Per the germline V gene, CDR1 is SQVTM and CDR2 is ANQGSEA. The CDR3 DNA is TGCAGCGTTCTACAGGGCCCGACGCTTGACACCGGGGAGCTGTTTTTT. This encodes CSVLQGPTLDTGELFF.

In this sample, this clone turned up a few times. This rearrangement joins TRBV29-1 to TRBJ2-2; 11 bases match TRBD2. Germline trimming cut 7 bases from V and 5 bases from J; bases unmatched to any gene: 6. The CDR3 spans 14 residues. Germline CDR1 is SQVTM and CDR2 is ANQGSEA. The CDR3 protein is CSAGLAGGTGELFF. CDR3 in DNA: TGCAGCGCTGGCCTAGCGGGAGGAACCGGGGAGCTGTTTTTT.

The CDR3 bases are TGTGCCAGCAGTATGGAGGCAGGGGGCCGCGAGCAGTACTTC. Its protein product is CASSMEAGGREQYF. The rearrangement links TRBV2 to TRBJ2-7; 8 positions match TRBD1. The CDR3 has 14 residues. With 5 bases clipped from V and 6 bases from J, the junction kept 9 bases outside the gene matches. Germline CDR1 reads SNHLY; CDR2 reads FYNNEI.

This clone was seen only once. The chain has TRBV7-2 and TRBJ1-4; D may be TRBD1 (5 bases). V shed 5 bases and J shed 7 bases, with 23 bases lying between them. Germline CDR1 and CDR2: SGHTA and FQGNSA. The CDR3 has 17 amino acids. CDR3 coding DNA: TGTGCCAGCAGCCAATCTTTGATCGGGGGAGAGTCTGAAAAACTGTTTTTT. This encodes CASSQSLIGGESEKLFF.

This clone was detected only a few times. The CDR3 DNA follows: TGCGCCAGCAGCCTCGGCCCAGAGGAAGAGACCCAGTACTTC. Protein: CASSLGPEEETQYF. The V call is TRBV5-1, the J call TRBJ2-5; D gene uncertain. Per the germline V gene, CDR1 is SGHRS and CDR2 is YFSETQ. Trimming took off 4 bases at V and 3 bases at J, with 13 bases between the two ends. The CDR3 totals 14 residues.

This clone has more than one count but fewer than ten. One junction end disagrees with the germline gene, perhaps due to a read error. This CDR3 is CATSNYHGTSNYGYTF. For the CDR3, the DNA is TGTGCCACCAGTAACTACCACGGGACATCTAACTATGGCTACACCTTC. The chain combines TRBV28 with TRBJ1-2, with D possibly TRBD1 on 6 matching bases. Germline CDR1 MDHEN, CDR2 SYDVKM. CDR3 length: 16 amino acids.

This chain joins TRBV6-6 and TRBJ1-2; tentative D call: TRBD1 (5 bases). Trimming shortened V by 6 bases and J by 7 bases, and 15 bases separated the two germline ends. Germline V lookup: CDR1 MNHNY, CDR2 SVGAGI (reference sequence). The CDR3 is 13 amino acids. Here the CDR3 DNA reads TGTGCCAGCAGCTGGGGGACTGACCTTGGCTACACCTTC. It yields the protein CASSWGTDLGYTF.